The clone carrying this T cell receptor beta chain was seen only once. This sample was taken from a study of blood T cell repertoires in COVID-19. Recovered Cohort 3 donors showed two negative PCRs, clearance, or symptom resolution. The J segment lost 1 base and the V segment lost 3 bases, leaving 2 bases of the junction unmatched. The CDR3 covers 15 residues. The germline gives CDR1 LGHDT, CDR2 YNNKEL (reference sequence). The method was immunoSEQ multiplex PCR; TCRdb's version includes in-frame clones alone and lacks a portion of them. The sample includes roughly 140,000 clones, about 90% of them seen just once.

This clonotype originated in a man between 60 and 75 years old who had recovered from COVID-19. Sequenced material: PBMCs or T cells enriched from blood (not recorded which). This rearrangement joins TRBV3-1 (or the pseudogene TRBV3-2) to TRBJ1-3, with TRBD1 matching over 8 bases. CDR3 in DNA: TGTGCCAGCAGCCACCGGACAGGGTCTGGAAACACCATATATTTT. Amino acids: CASSHRTGSGNTIYF.